This record covers a single T cell receptor beta chain. What this receptor recognizes is not known. No per-base quality is available; no much larger clone lies one base away. Enrolling through a virtual design, the prospective study's participants ranged in age from about 18 to 100 years and lived across 24 United States geographic areas. In the prospective study, participants were assigned to cohorts based on the clinical history participants reported in a screening survey and a study questionnaire. Recovered participants in ImmuneRACE Cohort 3 were defined by two consecutive negative NP/OP PCR tests, clearance by a healthcare professional, or resolution of symptoms. Mobile phlebotomists in the prospective study collected whole blood, serum and a nasopharyngeal or oropharyngeal swab from every participant. Prospective study participants could optionally give additional blood draws and questionnaires over an approximately 2-month period. Before DNA extraction, prospective study blood samples were shipped either frozen or at room temperature.

The source of the sample is a study of blood T cell repertoires in COVID-19 (dated by TCRdb to about 2020). For the study in its entirety: Samples covering the acute and convalescent phases of COVID-19 were provided by collaborators in the United States, Italy and Spain. The sample metadata nearly always contained a de-identified subject ID, COVID-19 status, age in years and sex. The material from the prospective study consisted of cDNA or gDNA derived from T cells, B-cell-depleted T cells, or PBMCs. The repertoires were released in a freely available public database intended as a resource for research on the immune response to SARS-CoV-2. Where available, HLA class I and class II types were obtained from metadata supplied by the sample provider rather than from assay-based typing. Samples were obtained from the ongoing ImmuneRACE study (first 160 participants) and from over 1,000 subjects provided by 6 global collaborators. The dataset comprised deeply sampled blood TCRbeta repertoires from subjects exposed to, actively infected with, or recovered from COVID-19.

V is reduced by 6 bases and J by 6 bases, leaving a spacing of 18 bases between them. The germline V gene provides CDR1 MDHEN and CDR2 SYDVKM. The CDR3, from cysteine to phenylalanine, totals 15 residues. Solely the CDR3 DNA is kept, with 45 bases framed from the first base. Overall study outcomes, separate from this receptor: Clinical and demographic metadata were provided uncurated, with the amount varying by source and participant.

The immunoSEQ Assay, a bias-controlled multiplex PCR, was used to amplify TCRbeta CDR3 regions from genomic DNA. In the source study's methods: The number of nucleated cells in each sample was estimated from the amplification of reference gene primers within the assay. To quantify the absolute abundance of each unique TCRbeta CDR3 rearrangement, sequence reads were collapsed and filtered. Productive Simpson clonality was computed per sample as the square root of Simpson's diversity index over productive rearrangements. TCRdb took over this immuneACCESS table, retaining in-frame rearrangements with V and J assigned. Such tables are incomplete; in checked studies, under half of the missing clones stem from an unresolved V gene, and the remainder is unexplained. V, J and clone size reflect that table, while D and trimming were determined from the DNA. Across this sample there are 200,000 to 250,000 clones, with around 90% seen only once. In total, the top ten clones hold approximately 1.6% of the sample.

The receptor was isolated from a woman between 45 and 65 years old who had recovered from COVID-19. The material sequenced was PBMCs or T cells enriched from blood (not recorded which). This chain is built from TRBV28 and TRBJ1-5; the D gene is perhaps TRBD1, on 5 matching bases. The nucleotides read TGTGCCAGCAGCCACCTGAGGAGGGGAGGTCAGCCCCAGCATTTT. Its coded protein is CASSHLRRGGQPQHF.